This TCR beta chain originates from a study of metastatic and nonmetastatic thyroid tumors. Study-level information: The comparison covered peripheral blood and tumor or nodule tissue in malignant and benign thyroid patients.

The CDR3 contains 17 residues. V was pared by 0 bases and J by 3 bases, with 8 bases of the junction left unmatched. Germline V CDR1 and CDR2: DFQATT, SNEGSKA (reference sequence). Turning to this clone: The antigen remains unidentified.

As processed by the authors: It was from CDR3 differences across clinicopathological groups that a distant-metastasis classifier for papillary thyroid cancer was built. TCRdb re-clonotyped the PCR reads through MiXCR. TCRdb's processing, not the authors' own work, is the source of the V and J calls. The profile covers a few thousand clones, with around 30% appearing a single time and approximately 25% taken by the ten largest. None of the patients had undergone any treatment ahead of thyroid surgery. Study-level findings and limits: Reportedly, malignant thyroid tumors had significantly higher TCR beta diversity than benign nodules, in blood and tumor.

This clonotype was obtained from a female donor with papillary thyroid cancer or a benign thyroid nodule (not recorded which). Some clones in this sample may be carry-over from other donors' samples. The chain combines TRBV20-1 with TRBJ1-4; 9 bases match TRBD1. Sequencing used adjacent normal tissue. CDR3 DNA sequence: TGCAGTGCTAGAGATCTGGTGACAGGGGGGTCTAATGAAAAACTGTTTTTT. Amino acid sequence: CSARDLVTGGSNEKLFF.